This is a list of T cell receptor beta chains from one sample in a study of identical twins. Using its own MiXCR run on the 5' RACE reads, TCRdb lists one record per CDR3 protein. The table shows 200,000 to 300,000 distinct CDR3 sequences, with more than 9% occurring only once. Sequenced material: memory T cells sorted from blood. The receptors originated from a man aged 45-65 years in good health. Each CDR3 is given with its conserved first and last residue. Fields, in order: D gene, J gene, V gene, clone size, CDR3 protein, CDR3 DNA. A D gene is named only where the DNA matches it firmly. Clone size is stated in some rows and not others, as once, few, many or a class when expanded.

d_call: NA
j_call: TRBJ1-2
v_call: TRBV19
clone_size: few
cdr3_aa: CASSISLDSYYGYTF
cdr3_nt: TGTGCCAGTAGCATATCCCTGGACAGCTACTATGGCTACACCTTC

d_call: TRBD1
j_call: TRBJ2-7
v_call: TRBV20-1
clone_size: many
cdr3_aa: CSARDWDRGTYEQYF
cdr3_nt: TGCAGTGCTAGAGATTGGGACAGGGGAACCTACGAGCAGTACTTC

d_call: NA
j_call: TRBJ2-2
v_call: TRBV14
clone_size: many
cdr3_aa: CASSQEVRVGELFF
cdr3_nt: TGTGCCAGCAGCCAAGAGGTCCGCGTCGGGGAGCTGTTTTTT

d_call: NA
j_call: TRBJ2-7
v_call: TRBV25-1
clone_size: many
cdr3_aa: CASSVYKPGRFSYEQYF
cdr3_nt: TGTGCCAGCAGTGTTTATAAACCGGGACGTTTCTCCTACGAGCAGTACTTC

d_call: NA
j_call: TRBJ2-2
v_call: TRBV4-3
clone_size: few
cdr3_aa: CASSQPGGFGSTGELFF
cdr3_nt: TGCGCCAGCAGCCAGCCCGGGGGCTTTGGATCCACCGGGGAGCTGTTTTTT

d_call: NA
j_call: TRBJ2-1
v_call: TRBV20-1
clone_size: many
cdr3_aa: CSARDPDGSNEQFF
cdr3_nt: TGCAGTGCTAGAGATCCGGACGGCTCCAATGAGCAGTTCTTC

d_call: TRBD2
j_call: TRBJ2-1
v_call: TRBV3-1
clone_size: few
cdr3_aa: CASSQASGGAREQFF
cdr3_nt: TGTGCCAGCAGCCAAGCCAGCGGGGGGGCACGTGAGCAGTTCTTC

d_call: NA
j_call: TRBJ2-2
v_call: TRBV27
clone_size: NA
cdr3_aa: CASSLLDSNTGELFF
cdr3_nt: TGTGCCAGCAGTTTACTGGACAGTAACACCGGGGAGCTGTTTTTT

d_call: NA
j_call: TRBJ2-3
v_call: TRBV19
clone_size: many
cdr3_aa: CASSVKDTSTDTQYF
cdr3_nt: TGTGCCAGTAGTGTGAAGGACACTAGCACAGATACGCAGTATTTT

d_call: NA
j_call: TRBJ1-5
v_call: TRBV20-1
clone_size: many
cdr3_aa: CSATLSTGFRQPQHF
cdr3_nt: TGCAGTGCTACCCTCAGTACGGGGTTTAGACAGCCCCAGCATTTT

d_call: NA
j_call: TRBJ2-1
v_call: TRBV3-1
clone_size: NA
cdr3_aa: CASSHTWGIYNEQFF
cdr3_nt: TGTGCCAGCAGCCATACCTGGGGGATATACAATGAGCAGTTCTTC

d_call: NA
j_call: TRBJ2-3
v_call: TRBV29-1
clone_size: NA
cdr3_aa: CSVEEWGGRSTDTQYF
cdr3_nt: TGCAGCGTTGAAGAATGGGGGGGCCGTAGCACAGATACGCAGTATTTT

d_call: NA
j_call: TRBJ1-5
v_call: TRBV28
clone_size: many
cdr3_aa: CASSFPTGGYQPQHF
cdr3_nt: TGTGCCAGCAGTTTCCCAACGGGAGGGTATCAGCCCCAGCATTTT

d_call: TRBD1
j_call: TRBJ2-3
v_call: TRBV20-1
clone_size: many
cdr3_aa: CSARDRAKDTQYF
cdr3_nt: TGCAGTGCGAGGGACAGGGCGAAAGATACGCAGTATTTT

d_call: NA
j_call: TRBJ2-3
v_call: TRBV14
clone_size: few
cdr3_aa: CASSFRNTQYF
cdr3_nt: TGTGCCAGCAGCTTTCGGAATACGCAGTATTTT

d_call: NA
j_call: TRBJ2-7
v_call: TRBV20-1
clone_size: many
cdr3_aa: CSASGTSGEQYF
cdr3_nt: TGCAGTGCTAGTGGCACCTCTGGAGAGCAGTACTTC

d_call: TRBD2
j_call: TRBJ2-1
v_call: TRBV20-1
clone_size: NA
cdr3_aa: CSATGTSGSFSNEQFF
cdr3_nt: TGCAGTGCAACCGGGACTAGCGGGAGTTTTTCCAATGAGCAGTTCTTC

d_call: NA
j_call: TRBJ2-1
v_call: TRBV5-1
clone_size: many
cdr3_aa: CASSLAGQENNEQFF
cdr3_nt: TGCGCCAGCAGCTTGGCCGGGCAGGAAAACAATGAGCAGTTCTTC

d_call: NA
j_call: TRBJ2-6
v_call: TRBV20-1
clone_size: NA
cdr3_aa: CSAKGLLWANVLTF
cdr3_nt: TGCAGTGCCAAGGGCCTCCTGTGGGCCAACGTCCTGACTTTC

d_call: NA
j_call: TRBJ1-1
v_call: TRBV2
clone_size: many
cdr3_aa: CASSVDGDTEAFF
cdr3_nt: TGTGCCAGCAGTGTTGACGGGGACACTGAAGCTTTCTTT

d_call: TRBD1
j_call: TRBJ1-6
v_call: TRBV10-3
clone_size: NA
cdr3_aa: CAIAGTGDSPLHF
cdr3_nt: TGTGCCATAGCCGGGACAGGGGATTCACCCCTCCACTTT

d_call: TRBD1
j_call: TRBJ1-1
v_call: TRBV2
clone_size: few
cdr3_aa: CASGTGGSAFF
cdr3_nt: TGTGCCAGCGGGACAGGGGGCTCAGCTTTCTTT

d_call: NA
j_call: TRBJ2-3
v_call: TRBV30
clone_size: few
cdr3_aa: CAWSVPLLATTDTQYF
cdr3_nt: TGTGCCTGGAGTGTACCCTTATTAGCGACGACAGATACGCAGTATTTT

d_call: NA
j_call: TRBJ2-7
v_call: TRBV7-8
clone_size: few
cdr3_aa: CASSRYSDTSYEQYF
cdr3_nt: TGTGCCAGCAGTCGGTACAGTGACACTTCCTACGAGCAGTACTTC

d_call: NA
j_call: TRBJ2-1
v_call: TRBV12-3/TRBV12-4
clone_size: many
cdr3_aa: CASSLNQHNEQFF
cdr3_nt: TGTGCCAGCAGTTTGAATCAGCACAATGAGCAGTTCTTC

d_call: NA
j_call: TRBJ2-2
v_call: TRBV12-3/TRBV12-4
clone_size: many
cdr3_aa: CASSSAAPGPGELFF
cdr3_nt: TGTGCCAGCAGCTCCGCGGCCCCGGGTCCCGGGGAGCTGTTTTTT

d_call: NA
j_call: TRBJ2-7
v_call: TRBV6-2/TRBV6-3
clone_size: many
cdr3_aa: CASKNRRDFYEQYF
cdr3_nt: TGTGCCAGCAAAAACAGGAGGGACTTCTACGAGCAGTACTTC

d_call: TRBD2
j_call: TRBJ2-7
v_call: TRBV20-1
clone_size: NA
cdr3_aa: CSATPAGDEQYF
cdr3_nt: TGCAGTGCTACGCCCGCGGGGGACGAGCAGTACTTC

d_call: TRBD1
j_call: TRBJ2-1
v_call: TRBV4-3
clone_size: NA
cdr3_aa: CASSQDWDRVYNEQFF
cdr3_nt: TGCGCCAGCAGCCAAGATTGGGACAGGGTCTACAATGAGCAGTTCTTC

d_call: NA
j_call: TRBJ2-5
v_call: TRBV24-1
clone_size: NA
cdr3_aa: CATSDLGAREQETQYF
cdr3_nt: TGTGCCACCAGTGATTTGGGGGCCAGGGAGCAAGAGACCCAGTACTTC

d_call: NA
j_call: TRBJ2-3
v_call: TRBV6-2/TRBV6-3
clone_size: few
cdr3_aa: CASKPGLRGDTQYF
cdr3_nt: TGTGCCAGCAAACCGGGACTTCGGGGAGATACGCAGTATTTT

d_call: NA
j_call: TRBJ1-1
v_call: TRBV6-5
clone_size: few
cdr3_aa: CASSYSKGGSTEAFF
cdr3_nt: TGTGCCAGCAGTTACTCGAAAGGAGGGAGCACTGAAGCTTTCTTT

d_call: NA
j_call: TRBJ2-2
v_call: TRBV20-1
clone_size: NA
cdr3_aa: CSAPDREGTGELFF
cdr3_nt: TGCAGTGCCCCCGACAGGGAGGGCACCGGGGAGCTGTTTTTT

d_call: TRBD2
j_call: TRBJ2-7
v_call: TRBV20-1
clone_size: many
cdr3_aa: CSARLTSGGDEQYF
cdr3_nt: TGCAGTGCTAGGCTGACTAGCGGGGGTGACGAGCAGTACTTC

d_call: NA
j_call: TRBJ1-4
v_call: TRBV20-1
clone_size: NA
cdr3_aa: CSASESAGVEKLFF
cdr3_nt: TGCAGTGCTAGTGAATCAGCCGGTGTGGAAAAACTGTTTTTT

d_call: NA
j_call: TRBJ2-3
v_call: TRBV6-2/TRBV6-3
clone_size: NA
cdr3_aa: CASKTDNTDTQYF
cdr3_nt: TGTGCCAGCAAGACAGATAACACAGATACGCAGTATTTT

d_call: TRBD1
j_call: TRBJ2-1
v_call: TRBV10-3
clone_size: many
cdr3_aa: CAIRGRTGFDEQFF
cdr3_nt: TGTGCCATCAGGGGTCGGACAGGGTTCGATGAGCAGTTCTTC

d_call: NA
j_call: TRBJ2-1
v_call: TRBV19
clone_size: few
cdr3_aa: CASSRASRENEQFF
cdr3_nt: TGTGCCAGTAGTAGGGCTAGCCGGGAGAATGAGCAGTTCTTC

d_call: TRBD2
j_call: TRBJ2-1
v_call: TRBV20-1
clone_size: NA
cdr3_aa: CAPRASGYNEQFF
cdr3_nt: TGCGCGCCACGGGCTAGCGGTTACAATGAGCAGTTCTTC

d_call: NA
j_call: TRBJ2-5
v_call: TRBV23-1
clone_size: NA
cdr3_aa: CARGGESLTQYF
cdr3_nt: TGCGCCAGGGGAGGCGAGTCTTTGACCCAGTACTTC

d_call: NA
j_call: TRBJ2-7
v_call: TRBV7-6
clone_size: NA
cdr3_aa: CASSPGAKVYEQYF
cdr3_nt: TGTGCCAGCAGCCCCGGGGCAAAGGTCTACGAGCAGTACTTC

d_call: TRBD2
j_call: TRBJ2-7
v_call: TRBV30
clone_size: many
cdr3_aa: CAWSLPYSGRYEQYF
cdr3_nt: TGTGCCTGGAGCCTGCCCTATAGCGGGAGATACGAGCAGTACTTC

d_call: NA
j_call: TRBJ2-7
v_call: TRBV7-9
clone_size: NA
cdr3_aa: CASSLDREQYF
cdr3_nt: TGTGCCAGCAGCTTAGATCGCGAGCAGTACTTC

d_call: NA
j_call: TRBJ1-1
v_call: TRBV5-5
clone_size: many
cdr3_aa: CASSLVGKSETEAFF
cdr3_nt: TGTGCCAGCAGCTTGGTCGGGAAATCCGAGACTGAAGCTTTCTTT

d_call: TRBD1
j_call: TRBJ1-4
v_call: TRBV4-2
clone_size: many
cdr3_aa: CASSPPGQTNEKLFF
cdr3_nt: TGTGCCAGCAGCCCACCGGGACAGACTAATGAAAAACTGTTTTTT

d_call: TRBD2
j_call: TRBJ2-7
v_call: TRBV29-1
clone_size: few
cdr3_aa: CSVASGPAYEQYF
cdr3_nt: TGCAGCGTTGCTAGCGGACCAGCCTACGAGCAGTACTTC

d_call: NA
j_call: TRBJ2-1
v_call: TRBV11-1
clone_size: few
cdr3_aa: CASSLPQGVKQFF
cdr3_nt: TGTGCCAGCAGCTTACCCCAGGGAGTTAAGCAGTTCTTC

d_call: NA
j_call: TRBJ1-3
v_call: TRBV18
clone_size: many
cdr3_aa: CASSPPGGAPTGNTIYF
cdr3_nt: TGTGCCAGCTCACCACCTGGGGGGGCGCCGACTGGAAACACCATATATTTT

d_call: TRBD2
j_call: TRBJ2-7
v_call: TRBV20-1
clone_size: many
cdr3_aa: CSANRGGRSHEQYF
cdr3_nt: TGCAGTGCAAACCGGGGCGGGAGGTCCCACGAGCAGTACTTC

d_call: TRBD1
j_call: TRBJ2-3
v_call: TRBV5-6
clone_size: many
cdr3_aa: CASSQDRVGTDTQYF
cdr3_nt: TGTGCCAGCAGCCAGGACAGGGTTGGAACAGATACGCAGTATTTT

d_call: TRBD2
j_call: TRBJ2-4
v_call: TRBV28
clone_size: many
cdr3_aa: CASSTPTSGSRGDIQYF
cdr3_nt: TGTGCCAGCAGCACCCCCACTAGCGGGAGTCGTGGGGACATTCAGTACTTC